This T cell receptor (delta chain) originates from a study of gamma-delta chains in newborns, infants, children. The length of the CDR3 is 18 residues. The V and J ends lost 3 bases and 3 bases, in that order; junction bases with no gene match: 12. Germline lookup yields CDR1 GEAIGNYY and CDR2 EKD. TCRdb reran clone calling via CATT on the reads. The data contain more than 1,500 delta-chain clones, roughly 42% of them seen just once; the ten biggest clones take up about 18%. This clone rates as medium-sized. This sequence joins TRDV2 and TRDJ1, with 13 positions matching TRDD3. The sequence came from a child who had a fever. Input material: blood. This CDR3 reads CACDPLLGDTGFSDKLIF. The CDR3 nucleotides read TGTGCCTGTGACCCCTTACTGGGGGATACGGGATTCTCCGATAAACTCATCTTT.